This record covers a single T cell receptor beta chain. The antigen it binds to is not known. It has no much larger one-base neighbor in the sample; base qualities were not kept. The sample's time point label, decoded: baseline before first vaccination. The sample's treatment or condition label, in plain terms: meningococcal conjugate vaccine given as trial control. Samples from vaccinated people were obtained from the UK trials COV001 and COV002, which included a single-blind randomized controlled phase 2/3 trial of AZD1222 (ChAdOx1 nCoV-19) in healthy adults. Trial participant PBMC samples were collected at day 0 and day 28 after the second dose for TCRbeta chain sequencing. These data originate in a study of T cell responses to AZD1222 COVID-19 vaccine (dated by TCRdb to the early 2020s). About the full investigation: A total of 233 trial participants underwent TCR sequencing, of whom 207 received two doses of AZD1222 and some 26 received two doses of the MenACWY control vaccine. Trial participants were enrolled by age into subgroups of 18-55, 56-69 and 70-plus years, and about 150, 27 and 61 TCR-sequenced participants, respectively, were included in these subgroups. What the authors observed across the whole study: Vaccine-associated CD4 TCRs spanned the whole spike protein, with dominant responses in regions 160-218 and 743-854. After two AZD1222 doses, spike-specific TCR breadth and depth were significantly higher than at day 0 and than in MenACWY recipients. No day 14 peak-response samples were available, so repertoires were characterized only after the peak T cell response. Conclusions about previously exposed vaccinees are limited, since just six AZD1222 recipients were seropositive for SARS-CoV-2 at baseline. Epitopes outside the regions mutated in the B.1.351 and B.1.1.7 variants were reportedly recognized by nearly half of the unique spike-specific TCRs. Participants were mostly white British, with more females than males. The authors suggested clonal diversity may have been underestimated. The 56-69-year group was small, and its depth increase did not reach significance, likely because of low power.

Taken from the germline V gene, the CDR1 and CDR2 loops are MRHNA and SNTAGT. Spanning cysteine to phenylalanine, the CDR3 consists of 15 amino acids. The only DNA kept is the CDR3, 45 bases in frame from the first base. The V and J ends are trimmed by 0 bases and 3 bases, leaving 10 bases between them. The CDR3 regions of human TCRbeta chains were analyzed by immunosequencing. Per the original workflow: Repertoire TCRs were checked for matches against a reference library of SARS-CoV-2-specific TCRs that had been generated using the MIRA antigen-specificity platform. Breadth was defined as the fraction of unique TCRs that were SARS-CoV-2-associated. Depth was defined as the fraction of total T cells that were SARS-CoV-2-associated. Using the MIRA data, each spike-specific TCR was mapped to the spike region that the TCR reacts to and placed in a CD4 or CD8 class. Log10-transformed breadth and depth values were compared by one-way ANOVA with Sidak's multiple comparisons tests. The source is immuneACCESS, and TCRdb retained only in-frame sequences with V and J called. Part of the clones is not carried over; for the studies checked, unresolved V genes explain less than half of this, and the remainder is unexplained. That table is the source of V, J and clone size, and D and trimming were worked out from the DNA. This sample lists approximately 89,000 clones; 80% to 95% were detected once. Together, the top ten hold about 4.9% of the sample.

The chain was built from TRBV6-4 and TRBJ2-3; the D gene is possibly TRBD2, with 6 bases matching. The TCR originated in an adult in good health. The input for sequencing was peripheral blood, taken on day 0 of MenACWY control vaccination. The nucleotide sequence reads TGTGCCAGCAGTGACTCGAGTGGGGGGACAGATACGCAGTATTTT. This is translated as CASSDSSGGTDTQYF.